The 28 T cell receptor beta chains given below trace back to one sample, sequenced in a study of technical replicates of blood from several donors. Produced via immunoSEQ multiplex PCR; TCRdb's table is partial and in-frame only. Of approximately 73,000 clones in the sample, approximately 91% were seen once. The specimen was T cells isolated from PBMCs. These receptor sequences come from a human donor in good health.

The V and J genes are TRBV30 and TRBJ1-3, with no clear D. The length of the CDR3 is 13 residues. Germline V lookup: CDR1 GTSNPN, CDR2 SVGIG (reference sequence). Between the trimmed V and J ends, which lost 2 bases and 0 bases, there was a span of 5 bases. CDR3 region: CAWSLSSGNTIYF. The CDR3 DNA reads TGTGCCTGGAGTCTAAGCTCTGGAAACACCATATATTTT.

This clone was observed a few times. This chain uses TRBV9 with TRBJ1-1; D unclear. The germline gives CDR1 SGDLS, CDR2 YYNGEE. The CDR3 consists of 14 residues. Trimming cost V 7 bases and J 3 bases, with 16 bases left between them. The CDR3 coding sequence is TGTGCCAGCCAGCACGGAGATATGGACACTGAAGCTTTCTTT. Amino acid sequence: CASQHGDMDTEAFF.

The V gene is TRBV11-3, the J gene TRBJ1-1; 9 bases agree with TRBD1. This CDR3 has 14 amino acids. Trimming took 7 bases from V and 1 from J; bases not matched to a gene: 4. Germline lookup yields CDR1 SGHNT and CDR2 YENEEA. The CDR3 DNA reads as TGTGCCAGCAAACCGGGACAGGGGAACACTGAAGCTTTCTTT. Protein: CASKPGQGNTEAFF.

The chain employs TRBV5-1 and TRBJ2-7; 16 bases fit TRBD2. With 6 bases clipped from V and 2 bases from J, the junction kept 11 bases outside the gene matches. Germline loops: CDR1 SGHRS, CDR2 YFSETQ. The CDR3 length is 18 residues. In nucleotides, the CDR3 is TGCGCCAGCACTCCGGGACTAGCGGGAGGGTACTTCACCTACGAGCAGTACTTC. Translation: CASTPGLAGGYFTYEQYF.

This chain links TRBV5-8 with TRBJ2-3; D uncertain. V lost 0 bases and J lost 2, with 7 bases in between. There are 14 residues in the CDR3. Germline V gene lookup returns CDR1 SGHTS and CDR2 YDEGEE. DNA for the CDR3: TGTGCCAGCAGCTTGGGGCAGGACACAGATACGCAGTATTTT. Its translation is CASSLGQDTDTQYF.

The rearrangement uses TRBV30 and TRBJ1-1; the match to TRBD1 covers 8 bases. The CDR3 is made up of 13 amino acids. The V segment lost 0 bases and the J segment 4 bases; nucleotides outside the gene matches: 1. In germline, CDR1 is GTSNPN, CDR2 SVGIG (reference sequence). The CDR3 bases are TGTGCCTGGAGTGTAACAGGGGGCACTGAAGCTTTCTTT. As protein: CAWSVTGGTEAFF.

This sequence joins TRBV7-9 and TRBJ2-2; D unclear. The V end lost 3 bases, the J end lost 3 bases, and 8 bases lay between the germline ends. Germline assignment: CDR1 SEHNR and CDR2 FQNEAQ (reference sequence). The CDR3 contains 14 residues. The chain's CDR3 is CASSFTGDTGELFF. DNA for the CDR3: TGTGCCAGCAGCTTTACTGGAGACACCGGGGAGCTGTTTTTT.

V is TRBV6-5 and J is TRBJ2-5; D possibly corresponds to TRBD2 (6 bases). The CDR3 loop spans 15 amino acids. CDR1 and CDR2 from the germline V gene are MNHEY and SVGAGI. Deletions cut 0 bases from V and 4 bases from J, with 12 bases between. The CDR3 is CASSYSITGVETQYF. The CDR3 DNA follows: TGTGCCAGCAGTTACTCGATTACGGGAGTAGAGACCCAGTACTTC.

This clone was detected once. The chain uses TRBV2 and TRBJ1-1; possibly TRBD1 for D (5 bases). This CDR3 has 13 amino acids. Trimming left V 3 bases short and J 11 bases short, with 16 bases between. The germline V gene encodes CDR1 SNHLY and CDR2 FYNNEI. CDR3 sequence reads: CASSDAGDKEAFF. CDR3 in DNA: TGTGCCAGCAGTGATGCGGGGGATAAAGAGGCTTTCTTT.

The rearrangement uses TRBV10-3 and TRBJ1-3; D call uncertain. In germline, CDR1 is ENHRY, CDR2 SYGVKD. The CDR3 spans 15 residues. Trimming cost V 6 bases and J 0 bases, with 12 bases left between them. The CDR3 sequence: CAISPSGISGNTIYF. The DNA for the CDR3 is TGTGCCATCAGCCCCTCAGGAATCTCTGGAAACACCATATATTTT.

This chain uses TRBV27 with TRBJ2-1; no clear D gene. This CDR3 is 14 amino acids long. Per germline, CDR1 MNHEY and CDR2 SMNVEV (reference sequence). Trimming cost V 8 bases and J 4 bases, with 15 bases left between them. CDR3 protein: CASADVGSYNEQFF. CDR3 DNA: TGTGCCAGCGCCGATGTCGGGTCATACAATGAGCAGTTCTTC.

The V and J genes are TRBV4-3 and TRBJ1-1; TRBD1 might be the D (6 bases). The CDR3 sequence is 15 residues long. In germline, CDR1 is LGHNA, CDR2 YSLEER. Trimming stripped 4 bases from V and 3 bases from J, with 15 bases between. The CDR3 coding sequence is TGCGCCAGCAGCCGAGCTACACAGGGTTACACTGAAGCTTTCTTT. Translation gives CASSRATQGYTEAFF.

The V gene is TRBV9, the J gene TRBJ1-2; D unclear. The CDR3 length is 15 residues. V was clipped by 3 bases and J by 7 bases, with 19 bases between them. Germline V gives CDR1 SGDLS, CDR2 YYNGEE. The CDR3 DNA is TGTGCCAGCAGCGCCACCGTATTCCGGGGTAGTGGCTACACCTTC. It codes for CASSATVFRGSGYTF.

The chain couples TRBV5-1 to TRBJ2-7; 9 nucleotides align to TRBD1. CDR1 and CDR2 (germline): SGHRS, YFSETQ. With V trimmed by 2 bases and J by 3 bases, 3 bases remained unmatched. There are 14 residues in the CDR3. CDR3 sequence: CASSFGTGLYEQYF. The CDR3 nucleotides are TGCGCCAGCAGCTTCGGGACAGGGCTCTACGAGCAGTACTTC. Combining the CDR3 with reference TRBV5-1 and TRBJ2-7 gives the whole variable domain KAGVTQTPRYLIKTRGQQVTLSCSPISGHRSVSWYQQTPGQGLQFLFEYFSETQRNKGNFPGRFSGRQFSNSRSEMNVSTLELGDSALYLCASSFGTGLYEQYFGPGTRLTVT.

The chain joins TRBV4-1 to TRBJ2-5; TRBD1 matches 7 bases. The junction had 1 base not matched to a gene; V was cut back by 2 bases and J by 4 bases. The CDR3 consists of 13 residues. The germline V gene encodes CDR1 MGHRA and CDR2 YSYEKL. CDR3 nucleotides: TGCGCCAGCAGCCAAAGGGGGCGAGAGACCCAGTACTTC. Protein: CASSQRGRETQYF.

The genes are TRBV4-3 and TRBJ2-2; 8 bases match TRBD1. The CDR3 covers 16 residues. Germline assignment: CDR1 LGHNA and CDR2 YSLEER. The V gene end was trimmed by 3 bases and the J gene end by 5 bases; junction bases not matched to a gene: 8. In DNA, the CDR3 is TGCGCCAGCAGCCACCTCCCACAGGGGGTGACCGGGGAGCTGTTTTTT. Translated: CASSHLPQGVTGELFF.

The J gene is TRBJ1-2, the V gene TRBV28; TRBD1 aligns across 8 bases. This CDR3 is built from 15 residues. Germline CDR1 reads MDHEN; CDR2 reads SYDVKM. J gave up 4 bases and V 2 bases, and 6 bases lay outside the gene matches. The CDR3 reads CASSLLRGQVYGYTF. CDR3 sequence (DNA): TGTGCCAGCAGTTTACTCAGGGGACAGGTCTATGGCTACACCTTC.

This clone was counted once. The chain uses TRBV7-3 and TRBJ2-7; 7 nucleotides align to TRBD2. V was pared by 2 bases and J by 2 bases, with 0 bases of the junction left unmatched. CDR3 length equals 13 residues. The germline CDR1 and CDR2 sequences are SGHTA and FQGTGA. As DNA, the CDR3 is TGTGCCAGCAGCTTAGCGGGAGCCTACGAGCAGTACTTC. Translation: CASSLAGAYEQYF.

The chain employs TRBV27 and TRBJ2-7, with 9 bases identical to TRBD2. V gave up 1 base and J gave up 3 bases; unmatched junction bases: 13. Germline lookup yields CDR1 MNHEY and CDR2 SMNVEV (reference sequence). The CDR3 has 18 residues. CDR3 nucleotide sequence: TGTGCCAGCAGTTTATATCCTAGCGGGACCCTTGGGGGCTACGAGCAGTACTTC. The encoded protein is CASSLYPSGTLGGYEQYF.

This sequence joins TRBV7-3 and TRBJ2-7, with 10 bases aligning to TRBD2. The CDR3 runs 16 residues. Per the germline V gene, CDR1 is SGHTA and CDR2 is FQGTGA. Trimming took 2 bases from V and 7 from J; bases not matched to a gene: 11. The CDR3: CASSLGASGSIQEQYF. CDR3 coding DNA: TGTGCCAGCAGCTTAGGGGCTAGCGGGAGTATTCAGGAGCAGTACTTC.

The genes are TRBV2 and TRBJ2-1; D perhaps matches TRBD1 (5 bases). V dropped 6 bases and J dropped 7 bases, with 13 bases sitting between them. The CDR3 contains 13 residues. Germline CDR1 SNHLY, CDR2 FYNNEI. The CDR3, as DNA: TGTGCCAGCAGGCCCGGGCAGGGAAATGAGCAGTTCTTC. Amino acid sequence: CASRPGQGNEQFF.

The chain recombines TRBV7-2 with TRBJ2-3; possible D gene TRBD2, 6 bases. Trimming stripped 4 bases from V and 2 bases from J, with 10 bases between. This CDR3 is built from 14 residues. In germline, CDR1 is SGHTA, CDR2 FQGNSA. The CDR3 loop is CASSSGLNTDTQYF. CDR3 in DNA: TGTGCCAGCAGCTCGGGACTGAACACAGATACGCAGTATTTT.

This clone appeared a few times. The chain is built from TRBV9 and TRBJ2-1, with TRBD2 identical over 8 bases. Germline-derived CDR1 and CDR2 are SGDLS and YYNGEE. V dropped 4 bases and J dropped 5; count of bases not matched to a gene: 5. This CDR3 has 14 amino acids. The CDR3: CASSPSGLNNEQFF. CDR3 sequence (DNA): TGTGCCAGCAGCCCTAGCGGGCTCAACAATGAGCAGTTCTTC.

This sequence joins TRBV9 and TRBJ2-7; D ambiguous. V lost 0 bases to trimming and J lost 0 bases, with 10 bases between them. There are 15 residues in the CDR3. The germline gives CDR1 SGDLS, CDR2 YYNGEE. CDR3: CASSVEEYYSYEQYF. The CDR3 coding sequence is TGTGCCAGCAGCGTAGAGGAGTATTACTCCTACGAGCAGTACTTC.

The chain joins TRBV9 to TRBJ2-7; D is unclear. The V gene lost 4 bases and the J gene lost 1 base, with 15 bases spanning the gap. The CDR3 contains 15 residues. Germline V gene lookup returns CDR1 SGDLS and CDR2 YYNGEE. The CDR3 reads CASSSENEASYEQYF. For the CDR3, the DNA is TGTGCCAGCAGCTCTGAAAACGAAGCTTCCTACGAGCAGTACTTC.

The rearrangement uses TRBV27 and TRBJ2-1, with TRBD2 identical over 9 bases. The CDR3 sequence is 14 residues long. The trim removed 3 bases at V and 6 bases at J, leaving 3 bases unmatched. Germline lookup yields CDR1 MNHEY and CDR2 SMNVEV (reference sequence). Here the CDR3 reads CASSFQREVNEQFF. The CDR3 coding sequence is TGTGCCAGCAGTTTTCAGCGGGAGGTCAATGAGCAGTTCTTC.

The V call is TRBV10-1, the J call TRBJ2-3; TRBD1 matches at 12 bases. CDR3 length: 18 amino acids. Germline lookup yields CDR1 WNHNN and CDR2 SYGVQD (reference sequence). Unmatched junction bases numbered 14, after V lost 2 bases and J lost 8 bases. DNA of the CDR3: TGCGCCAGCAGTGAGGCCCCCGGGACAGGGGGCAAGGGGGGTACGCAGTATTTT. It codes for CASSEAPGTGGKGGTQYF.

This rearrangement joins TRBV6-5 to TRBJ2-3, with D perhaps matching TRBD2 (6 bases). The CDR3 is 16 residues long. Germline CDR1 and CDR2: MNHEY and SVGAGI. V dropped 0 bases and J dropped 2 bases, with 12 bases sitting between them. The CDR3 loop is CASSYSSGQYTDTQYF. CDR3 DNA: TGTGCCAGCAGTTACTCGAGCGGGCAGTACACAGATACGCAGTATTTT.